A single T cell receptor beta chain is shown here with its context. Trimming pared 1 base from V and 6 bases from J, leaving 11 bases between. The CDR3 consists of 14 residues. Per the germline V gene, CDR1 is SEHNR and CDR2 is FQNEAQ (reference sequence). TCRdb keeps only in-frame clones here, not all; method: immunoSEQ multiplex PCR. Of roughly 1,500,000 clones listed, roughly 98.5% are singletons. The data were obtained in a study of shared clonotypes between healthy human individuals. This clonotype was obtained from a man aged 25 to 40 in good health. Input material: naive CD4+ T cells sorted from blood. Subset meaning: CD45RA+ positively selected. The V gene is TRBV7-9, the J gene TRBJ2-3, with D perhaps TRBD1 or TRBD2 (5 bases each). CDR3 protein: CASSLVEGPDTQYF. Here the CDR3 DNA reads TGTGCCAGCAGCTTAGTTGAGGGGCCGGATACGCAGTATTTT.